A single sample gave rise to the 15 T cell receptor beta chains below, sequenced in a study of Ad26.COV2.S vaccination and SARS-CoV-2 variants (dated by TCRdb to the early 2020s). Library method: the immunoSEQ multiplex PCR assay. In its TCRdb copy, this immuneACCESS table keeps in-frame sequences only and misses some clones. Where compared with another copy, unresolved V genes explain less than half of these, and the others have no known cause. The sample data list about 400,000 clones, and about 83% of these were observed just once. The ten largest clones add up to about 8% of the sample. Sample treatment or condition, as interpreted from the label and publication: about 20 received Ad26.COV2.S at low or high dose, single or two shots; 5 received placebo; per-sample allocation not given. For vaccine and placebo recipients, repertoires were sequenced using samples collected on day 63 after the first injection.

The source was peripheral blood, collected in a trial of Ad26.COV2.S vaccine versus placebo. These TCRs come from a person between 18 and 65 years old who received the Ad26.COV2.S COVID-19 vaccine or a placebo.

The chain employs TRBV7-2 and TRBJ2-7; D tentatively fits TRBD1 or TRBD2 (5 bases each). The CDR3 has 13 amino acids. Germline assignment: CDR1 SGHTA and CDR2 FQGNSA. V was clipped by 3 bases and J by 3 bases, with 9 bases between them. The CDR3 region has the DNA TGTGCCAGCAGCTTGGGACGGGACTACGAGCAGTACTTC. It yields the protein CASSLGRDYEQYF. The full variable domain, rest sourced from reference TRBV7-2 and TRBJ2-7, is GAGVSQSPSNKVTEKGKDVELRCDPISGHTALYWYRQSLGQGLEFLIYFQGNSAPDKSGLPSDRFSAERTGGSVSTLTIQRTQQEDSAVYLCASSLGRDYEQYFGPGTRLTVT.

This sequence joins TRBV5-1 and TRBJ2-1, with TRBD2 matching over 7 bases. The germline CDR1 and CDR2 sequences are SGHRS and YFSETQ. This CDR3 is built from 15 residues. V shed 3 bases, J shed 8 bases, and the junction held 11 bases outside the gene matches. In DNA, the CDR3 is TGCGCCAGCAGCTCGTCCGCGACTAGCCCCGATGAGCAGTTCTTC. It yields the protein CASSSSATSPDEQFF. The variable domain in full, completed from reference TRBV5-1 and TRBJ2-1, reads KAGVTQTPRYLIKTRGQQVTLSCSPISGHRSVSWYQQTPGQGLQFLFEYFSETQRNKGNFPGRFSGRQFSNSRSEMNVSTLELGDSALYLCASSSSATSPDEQFFGPGTRLTVL.

J is TRBJ1-6 and V is TRBV6-5, with D hard to call. V lost 7 bases and J 7 bases, leaving 14 bases between the germline ends. There are 14 residues in the CDR3. The V gene's germline CDR1 is MNHEY and CDR2 SVGAGI. CDR3 protein: CASTPAGLNSPLHF. Here the CDR3 DNA reads TGTGCCAGCACCCCCGCGGGTCTGAATTCACCCCTCCACTTT.

The chain carries TRBV10-1 and TRBJ1-4, with D hard to call. CDR1 and CDR2 from the germline V gene are WNHNN and SYGVQD (reference sequence). Trimming removed 5 bases from V and 8 bases from J, with 12 bases in between. The CDR3 contains 13 residues. The CDR3 sequence: CASSSGIREKLFF. The CDR3, as DNA: TGCGCCAGCAGTTCGGGTATTCGCGAAAAACTGTTTTTT.

This chain connects TRBV9 to TRBJ2-1, with D perhaps TRBD2 (6 bases). The CDR3 sequence is 14 residues long. V lost 3 bases, J lost 7 bases, and 14 bases lay in between. Per germline, CDR1 SGDLS and CDR2 YYNGEE. The CDR3 DNA is TGTGCCAGCAGCGGGCGGAGGGCCAAAAATGAGCAGTTCTTC. Amino acids: CASSGRRAKNEQFF.

The DNA for the CDR3 is TGTGCCAGCAGCTTAGAGCCGGCGACCTACGAGCAGTACTTC. The encoded protein is CASSLEPATYEQYF. The chain has TRBV7-6 and TRBJ2-7; D unresolved. The germline CDR1 and CDR2 sequences are SGHVS and FNYEAQ. The CDR3 sequence is 14 residues long. The V end lost 1 base, the J end lost 2 bases, and 9 bases lay between the germline ends.

The chain uses TRBV19 and TRBJ2-7; D is possibly TRBD2 (5 bases). The CDR3 has 14 amino acids. V lost 3 bases and J lost 3, with 12 bases in between. Germline V lookup: CDR1 LNHDA, CDR2 SQIVND (reference sequence). CDR3 sequence reads: CASSMRAGIYEQYF. CDR3 in DNA: TGTGCCAGTAGTATGAGGGCCGGGATCTACGAGCAGTACTTC.

The J gene is TRBJ2-1, the V gene TRBV7-3, with D possibly matching TRBD2 (5 bases). V was trimmed by 6 bases and J by 4 bases, leaving 22 bases between them. This CDR3 is 17 amino acids long. Germline lookup yields CDR1 SGHTA and CDR2 FQGTGA. The CDR3 bases are TGTGCCAGCAGTTTATTCCCCCTCTCCGGGAATTACAATGAGCAGTTCTTC. Encoded protein: CASSLFPLSGNYNEQFF.

The chain combines TRBV19 with TRBJ1-5; tentatively, D is TRBD1 (6 bases). The CDR3 consists of 15 residues. The V gene lost 5 bases and the J gene lost 2 bases, with 13 bases spanning the gap. Germline-derived CDR1 and CDR2 are LNHDA and SQIVND (reference sequence). CDR3 coding DNA: TGTGCCAGTAGTTCTCAGGGGAAGGGCAATCAGCCCCAGCATTTT. Translation gives CASSSQGKGNQPQHF.

This clone was recorded once. The chain combines TRBV19 with TRBJ1-5; D perhaps matches TRBD1 (6 bases). This CDR3 is 16 amino acids long. V shed 10 bases and J shed 2 bases, with 21 bases lying between them. Germline loops: CDR1 LNHDA, CDR2 SQIVND (reference sequence). The CDR3 spells CATGGGGNHGNQPQHF. The CDR3, as DNA: TGTGCCACCGGGGGAGGGGGTAACCACGGCAATCAGCCCCAGCATTTT.

This chain links TRBV13 with TRBJ2-3, with D unresolved. V was pared by 4 bases and J by 3 bases, with 29 bases between. Germline loops: CDR1 PRHDT, CDR2 FYEKMQ (reference sequence). The length of the CDR3 is 20 residues. The CDR3 DNA reads as TGTGCCAGCAGCTCATCCCGAACCGATACAGCGCCTGCCACGACAGATACGCAGTATTTT. Amino acid sequence: CASSSSRTDTAPATTDTQYF.

This clone was detected a few times. The rearrangement joins TRBV5-1 to TRBJ1-6; a weak D match, TRBD1 (5 bases). V gave up 1 base and J gave up 9 bases, with 11 bases separating them. This CDR3 region has 14 residues. Germline-derived CDR1 and CDR2 are SGHRS and YFSETQ. Here the CDR3 reads CASSLQRGTSPLHF. The CDR3 coding sequence is TGCGCCAGCAGCTTGCAGAGGGGTACTTCACCCCTCCACTTT.

V is TRBV6-5 and J is TRBJ1-2, with D possibly being TRBD1 (6 bases). The CDR3 runs 14 residues. The germline V gene encodes CDR1 MNHEY and CDR2 SVGAGI. V lost 11 bases and J lost 4, with 20 bases in between. CDR3 protein: CASRVGRGAYGYTF. In nucleotides, the CDR3 is TGTGCCTCCCGGGTGGGTCGGGGGGCCTATGGCTACACCTTC.

The V and J genes are TRBV19 and TRBJ1-6; tentative D call: TRBD1 (6 bases). Looked up from germline, CDR1 is LNHDA and CDR2 is SQIVND (reference sequence). V lost 3 bases and J lost 7, with 13 bases in between. The CDR3 consists of 15 residues. The CDR3 DNA reads as TGTGCCAGTAGTATCGGTCGGGGGGCCAATTCACCCCTCCACTTT. As protein: CASSIGRGANSPLHF. Full variable domain (remainder filled in from reference TRBV19 and TRBJ1-6): DGGITQSPKYLFRKEGQNVTLSCEQNLNHDAMYWYRQDPGQGLRLIYYSQIVNDFQKGDIAEGYSVSREKKESFPLTVTSAQKNPTAFYLCASSIGRGANSPLHFGNGTRLTVT.

The V and J genes are TRBV7-8 and TRBJ2-5, with unresolved D. The germline V and J ends were trimmed by 8 bases and 7 bases, with 20 bases remaining between them. This CDR3 region has 14 residues. Germline CDR1 reads SGHVS; CDR2 reads FQNEAQ. As DNA, the CDR3 is TGTGCCAGCGCCAGATTAGGAACGGGCGGGACCCAGTACTTC. Protein: CASARLGTGGTQYF.